This note documents a single T cell receptor (beta chain) sequence. Its antigen remains unidentified. The source of the sample is a study of early T cells in non-severe SARS-CoV-2 infection. Unique molecular identifiers were affixed to single, distinct cDNA molecules. TCRdb analysed the 5' RACE reads with MiXCR anew, one entry per CDR3 protein. The sample holds under 85,000 distinct CDR3 sequences; roughly an eighth are singletons and the top ten take roughly 16%. Overall study findings and caveats: Anti-spike CD8 responses were favored by VDJdb matching, which missed private and CD4 specificities.

After removal of 1 base from V and 3 bases from J, the junction contained 6 bases not matched to a gene. Germline assignment: CDR1 MNHEY and CDR2 SMNVEV (reference sequence). The CDR3 is made up of 17 amino acids. This TCR derives from an adult who was a healthcare worker with PCR-confirmed SARS-CoV-2 infection or an uninfected control (not recorded which). The donor label of this sample is uncertain. The rearrangement links TRBV27 to TRBJ2-3; 11 positions match TRBD2. The source material was whole blood, sampled at baseline. CDR3 loop: CASSLFVAGGTTDTQYF. The DNA for the CDR3 is TGTGCCAGCAGTTTATTCGTAGCGGGGGGGACGACAGATACGCAGTATTTT.